This T cell receptor (beta chain) was sequenced in a study of shared clonotypes between healthy human individuals. Generated by immunoSEQ multiplex PCR, the TCRdb table keeps only in-frame clones and is missing some. The profile shows around 940,000 clones, 70% to 85% of them singletons. The length of the CDR3 is 14 residues. Germline V gene lookup returns CDR1 LNHDA and CDR2 SQIVND (reference sequence). Trimming pared 5 bases from V and 3 bases from J, leaving 14 bases between. The sequence derives from a man aged 18 to 35 in good health. The chain carries TRBV19 and TRBJ2-7; D tentatively fits TRBD1 or TRBD2 (5 bases each). Sequencing input: memory CD4+ T cells sorted from blood. The subset is: CD45RA-negative fraction. The CDR3 loop reads CASSFGGTSYEQYF. Written as DNA, the CDR3 is TGTGCCAGTAGTTTTGGGGGAACTAGCTACGAGCAGTACTTC.